Presented here are 2 T cell receptor beta chains from one specimen sequenced in a study of T cell repertoires in cytomegalovirus infection (dated by TCRdb to between 2018 and 2021). Their antigen targets remain unknown. TCRdb lists the instrument as Illumina HiSeq 1500. TCRdb trimmed public reads at Q25 via fastp, called clones via MiXCR and kept in-frame beta chains. Records with the same CDR3 protein are collapsed into one entry carrying the most frequent genes and DNA. This sample has around 900,000 distinct CDR3 sequences in its table, and 31% of those were observed once. Jointly, the top ten make up roughly 13% of the sample. The treatment or condition label, as the study defines it: in vitro stimulation with specific CMV peptide epitopes to enrich CMV-specific T cells. Sequencing was performed on cultured CD8+ T cells from PBMCs, taken from culture after CMV antigen stimulation. Receptors were obtained from a human donor in good health (CMV status not recorded). Some clones in this sample may be carry-over from other donors' samples.

In nucleotides, the CDR3 is TGTGCCAGCAGTGATCCAGGACTCATGAACACTGAAGCTTTCTTT. Its translation is CASSDPGLMNTEAFF. The gene calls are TRBV25-1 and TRBJ1-1, with D unclear. The CDR3 contains 15 residues. The V end lost 3 bases, the J end lost 0 bases, and 11 bases lay between the germline ends. The V gene's germline CDR1 is MGHDK and CDR2 SYGVNS.

This clonotype was seen a handful of times. This chain joins TRBV7-3 and TRBJ1-1; the D gene is possibly TRBD1 (5 bases). CDR3 length: 20 residues. V shed 6 bases and J shed 0 bases, with 29 bases lying between them. Germline V lookup: CDR1 SGHTA, CDR2 FQGTGA. The DNA for the CDR3 is TGTGCCAGCAGACTGAGGGAAGGGGCCGCTATCCAACCCTTGAACACTGAAGCTTTCTTT. It is translated as CASRLREGAAIQPLNTEAFF.